A selection of T cell receptor beta chains follows, all from one sample in a study of T-cell reconstitution after alpha-beta-depleted transplantation in children. TCRdb re-derived calls from the PCR reads in MiXCR, one entry per CDR3 protein. The sample includes some 490,000 distinct CDR3 sequences, around 12% seen only once; the top ten take about 5%. Material: PBMCs from the stem cell graft donor, obtained from the stem cell graft. These TCRs come from a human donor who donated a stem cell graft to a child with combined immunodeficiency. Each CDR3 is given with its conserved first and last residue. Fields, in order: V gene, D gene, CDR3 protein. A D gene is named only where the DNA matches it firmly.

TRBV7-3 | NA | CASSYTPANGYTF
TRBV10-3 | NA | CAIRLSSGANVLTF
TRBV10-3 | NA | CASSAGVYYGYTF
TRBV6-5 | NA | CASSYSFAGEEGYTF
TRBV27 | TRBD2 | CASGRGGPPYEQYF
TRBV4-3 | TRBD1 | CASSQDFGTGGRDTQYF
TRBV4-3 | NA | CASSQEASGYMDTQYF
TRBV7-6 | NA | CASSLEKGGGSYNEQFF
TRBV6-2/TRBV6-3 | TRBD2 | CASSWTGTTSYNEQFF
TRBV7-2 | TRBD2 | CASSPLAGFDTQYF
TRBV29-1 | NA | CSVEGGGGRYEQYF
TRBV28 | NA | CASTSNGLRGETQYF
TRBV5-1 | TRBD1 | CASSPTRQGFVETQYF
TRBV12-3/TRBV12-4 | NA | CASSLFGGTEAFF
TRBV7-2 | NA | CASSIPTVTTDTQYF
TRBV20-1 | TRBD1 | CSAVSRTGGWYNQPQHF
TRBV29-1 | NA | CSAGRGMNTEAFF
TRBV12-3/TRBV12-4 | TRBD2 | CASRWASGTYEQYF
TRBV12-3/TRBV12-4 | NA | CASSLFQGWYEQYF
TRBV19 | TRBD1 | CASSTPPGQGDTGELFF
TRBV12-3/TRBV12-4 | NA | CASSNSGTHQETQYF
TRBV7-9 | NA | CASSPRLDGSPLHF
TRBV6-5 | NA | CASSYSQGGTEAFF
TRBV5-5 | NA | CASSPIQNIEETQYF
TRBV20-1 | NA | CSAPRGGSTDTQYF
TRBV20-1 | TRBD1 | CSARDEGTGADWRSYEQYF
TRBV6-2/TRBV6-3 | NA | CASSYGGANYGYTF
TRBV11-2 | NA | CASSREWVSTDTQYF
TRBV5-1 | NA | CASSLDAFTGELFF
TRBV9 | NA | CASSGVGNSPYEQYF
TRBV11-1 | NA | CASSLSRGLQTYEQYF
TRBV27 | TRBD1 | CASTRQGAGANVLTF
TRBV28 | NA | CASKWVRGAVYEQYF
TRBV27 | NA | CASSLGTIQYF
TRBV25-1 | NA | CASSEYGSRTLSYEQYF
TRBV28 | NA | CASSLGRLEYEQYF
TRBV7-9 | TRBD1 | CASSSGGTGAYNEQFF
TRBV12-3/TRBV12-4 | TRBD1 | CASSLEGAFGNTIYF
TRBV5-1 | NA | CASSFSPYNEQFF
TRBV12-3/TRBV12-4 | NA | CASTSDPLSYEQYF